Following are 11 T cell receptor beta chains from one sample sequenced in a study of shared clonotypes between healthy human individuals. Repertoires were generated with immunoSEQ multiplex PCR, while TCRdb's copy carries only in-frame clones and drops some. The profile shows some 500,000 clones, about 80% of them singletons. The sequenced material came from PBMCs. The source of these receptors is a woman aged 40 to 50 in good health. Some clones in this sample may be carry-over from other donors' samples.

This chain connects TRBV28 to TRBJ2-1; 14 bases fit TRBD2. V lost 6 bases, J lost 7 bases, and 8 bases stayed unmatched. In germline, CDR1 is MDHEN, CDR2 SYDVKM. CDR3 length: 16 amino acids. CDR3 DNA sequence: TGTGCCAGCAGCACCACCGGGACTAGCGGGAGAAATGAGCAGTTCTTC. It specifies CASSTTGTSGRNEQFF.

CDR3 amino acids: CASSLLGGVTDTQYF. As DNA, the CDR3 is TGTGCCAGCAGCTTGCTAGGCGGGGTCACAGATACGCAGTATTTT. J is TRBJ2-3 and V is TRBV5-4; D might be TRBD2 (6 bases). V dropped 1 base and J dropped 2 bases, with 11 bases sitting between them. CDR3 length: 15 residues. Germline lookup yields CDR1 SGHNT and CDR2 YYREEE (reference sequence).

This clone was counted only a few times. V usage is TRBV4-3 and J usage is TRBJ2-1, with 10 bases fitting TRBD2. There are 19 residues in the CDR3. The germline CDR1 and CDR2 sequences are LGHNA and YSLEER. V lost 1 base to trimming and J lost 0 bases; unmatched junction nucleotides: 9. Here the CDR3 DNA reads TGCGCCAGCAGCCAAGGGACTAGCGGTTTCCTGAGCTCCTACAATGAGCAGTTCTTC. It specifies CASSQGTSGFLSSYNEQFF.

This clone was detected only a few times. The chain couples TRBV6-6 to TRBJ1-4; 9 nucleotides align to TRBD1. Trimming at V came to 5 bases and at J to 9 bases, leaving 4 bases not matched to a gene. Per germline, CDR1 MNHNY and CDR2 SVGAGI (reference sequence). The CDR3 length is 13 residues. DNA for the CDR3: TGTGCCAGCAGTGACAGGGGGTTGAAAAAACTGTTTTTT. This codes for CASSDRGLKKLFF.

The chain joins TRBV6-4 to TRBJ2-3; D is undetermined. Trimming took 3 bases from V and 0 from J, leaving 4 bases between them. CDR3 length: 13 residues. Germline assignment: CDR1 MRHNA and CDR2 SNTAGT. CDR3 amino acids: CASSDTSTDTQYF. As DNA, the CDR3 is TGTGCCAGCAGTGATACTAGCACAGATACGCAGTATTTT.

This clone was seen once. The chain recombines TRBV5-4 with TRBJ2-7, with TRBD1 identical over 11 bases. In germline, CDR1 is SGHNT, CDR2 YYREEE (reference sequence). There are 14 residues in the CDR3. Trimming cost V 4 bases and J 6 bases; bases outside gene matches: 6. The DNA of the CDR3 is TGTGCCAGCAGCGCTCGGGACAGGGGGGCCGAGCAGTACTTC. This translates into CASSARDRGAEQYF.

The chain couples TRBV30 to TRBJ2-7; TRBD1 matches 7 bases. The junction had 3 bases not matched to a gene; V was cut back by 0 bases and J by 1 base. The germline CDR1 and CDR2 sequences are GTSNPN and SVGIG (reference sequence). This CDR3 has 14 residues. CDR3 DNA sequence: TGTGCCTGGAGTGTAGGGACAGTATCCTACGAGCAGTACTTC. As protein: CAWSVGTVSYEQYF.

Of note for this clone: Other DNA sequences in this sample translate to the same CDR3. This chain uses TRBV18 with TRBJ2-7, with no clear D. Germline V gene sequence: CDR1 KGHSH, CDR2 LQKENI. The CDR3 is 13 amino acids. V lost 3 bases and J 0 bases, leaving 6 bases between the germline ends. CDR3 in DNA: TGTGCCAGCTCACCCGGAGCCTCCTACGAGCAGTACTTC. This codes for CASSPGASYEQYF.

The chain uses TRBV30 and TRBJ2-7; 7 bases agree with TRBD1. Losses at the gene ends were 3 bases for V and 3 bases for J; bases not matched to a gene: 5. CDR3 length: 13 residues. CDR1 is GTSNPN and CDR2 is SVGIG in the germline V gene (reference sequence). CDR3 residues: CAWSPGQRYEQYF. CDR3 bases: TGTGCCTGGAGCCCGGGACAGCGCTACGAGCAGTACTTC.

This chain joins TRBV6-6 and TRBJ2-7; no clear D. CDR3 length equals 16 residues. V gave up 2 bases and J gave up 7 bases, with 21 bases separating them. Germline values: CDR1 MNHNY, CDR2 SVGAGI (reference sequence). The CDR3 region is CASSYGTPDGPMEQYF. The CDR3 DNA follows: TGTGCCAGCAGTTACGGTACCCCGGACGGACCCATGGAGCAGTACTTC.

The table lists this clone with a few counts. The DNA for the CDR3 is TGTGCCTGGAGCCCCCTCGACAGCTGGGATACGGCTAATGAAAAACTGTTTTTT. The encoded protein is CAWSPLDSWDTANEKLFF. V gene TRBV30 combines with J gene TRBJ1-4, with D possibly matching TRBD1 (5 bases). The CDR3 runs to 18 residues. V was trimmed by 3 bases and J by 3 bases, leaving 23 bases between them. Germline loops: CDR1 GTSNPN, CDR2 SVGIG (reference sequence).